These T cell receptor beta chains were read from a single sample in a study of OX40 agonist ivuxolimab in advanced cancers. Measured with immunoSEQ multiplex PCR; TCRdb has only the in-frame clones, and not every one. The sample holds about 66,000 clones; roughly 80% are singletons and the top ten take about 7%. The specimen was CD4+ or CD8+ T cells sorted from blood, collected in a trial of the OX40 agonist ivuxolimab. These receptors came from an adult with an advanced solid tumor such as melanoma, head and neck, liver or kidney cancer. Both conserved end residues are part of each CDR3. The D gene is left open where the match is weak. Clone size is not always given. Where it is, it says once, few, many or a class for expanded clones.

V gene: TRBV7-9; clone size: .; D gene: .; J gene: TRBJ2-1; CDR3 DNA: TGTGCCAGCAGCGTTGCAGGGGACAATGAGCAGTTCTTC; CDR3 protein: CASSVAGDNEQFF
V gene: TRBV7-9; clone size: few; D gene: TRBD1; J gene: TRBJ1-2; CDR3 DNA: TGTGCCAGCAGCTTAACCACAGGGGGCTACTATGGCTACACCTTC; CDR3 protein: CASSLTTGGYYGYTF
V gene: TRBV5-5; clone size: .; D gene: .; J gene: TRBJ1-3; CDR3 DNA: TGTGCCAGCAGCTTGTGGCAGGGGTCGGGAAACACCATATATTTT; CDR3 protein: CASSLWQGSGNTIYF
V gene: TRBV28; clone size: .; D gene: TRBD1; J gene: TRBJ1-2; CDR3 DNA: TGTGCCAGCACTTACAGGGGGCGTAACTATGGCTACACCTTC; CDR3 protein: CASTYRGRNYGYTF
V gene: TRBV28; clone size: .; D gene: TRBD1; J gene: TRBJ1-2; CDR3 DNA: TGTGCCAGCTGCGTCCCGGGACAGGGGGCGGATGGCTACACCTTC; CDR3 protein: CASCVPGQGADGYTF
V gene: TRBV30; clone size: .; D gene: TRBD1; J gene: TRBJ1-6; CDR3 DNA: TGTGCCTGGACCTTAACAGGGGGAACAAGTAATTCACCCCTCCACTTT; CDR3 protein: CAWTLTGGTSNSPLHF
V gene: TRBV5-1; clone size: .; D gene: .; J gene: TRBJ2-3; CDR3 DNA: TGCGCCAGCAGCTTGAGGCAGCCCCGCACAGATACGCAGTATTTT; CDR3 protein: CASSLRQPRTDTQYF
V gene: TRBV7-9; clone size: .; D gene: .; J gene: TRBJ2-5; CDR3 DNA: TGTGCCAGCAGCTTAGTGGGGGGGCAACGGGAGACCCAGTACTTC; CDR3 protein: CASSLVGGQRETQYF
V gene: TRBV28; clone size: few; D gene: .; J gene: TRBJ1-4; CDR3 DNA: TGTGCCAGCAGTTCCCCGGACGGGAGAAAACTGTTTTTT; CDR3 protein: CASSSPDGRKLFF
V gene: TRBV5-1; clone size: once; D gene: .; J gene: TRBJ2-3; CDR3 DNA: TGCGCCAGCAGCTTGATCGCGATCCCCCCAAATACGCAGTATTTT; CDR3 protein: CASSLIAIPPNTQYF